Listed below are T cell receptor beta chains from one sample, sequenced in a study of cytomegalovirus exposure and HLA in healthy donors. Generated by immunoSEQ multiplex PCR, the TCRdb table keeps only in-frame clones and is missing some. The table has over 150,000 clones, around 64% seen once; the top ten hold under 3.5%. Sequencing input: PBMCs. These receptors all come from a woman aged 25 to 39 in good health and CMV-seronegative. Each CDR3 is given with its conserved first and last residue. The D gene is left open where the match is weak. Size values are once, few and many counts, or a class for expanded clones, and some rows have none.

TRBJ2-3	TRBD2	once	TRBV7-2	15	CASSRSGRMADTQYF	TGTGCCAGCAGCCGTAGCGGGAGAATGGCAGATACGCAGTATTTT
TRBJ2-7	TRBD2	NA	TRBV7-2	14	CASSLTSGTYEQYF	TGTGCCAGCAGCTTAACTAGCGGCACCTACGAGCAGTACTTC
TRBJ2-7	NA	NA	TRBV2	11	CASTGVYEQYF	TGTGCCAGCACGGGGGTCTACGAGCAGTACTTC
TRBJ2-1	NA	NA	TRBV18	15	CASSPQGLGYNEQFF	TGTGCCAGCTCACCACAGGGGTTAGGCTACAATGAGCAGTTCTTC
TRBJ1-4	TRBD1	NA	TRBV9	14	CASSEGQTNEKLFF	TGTGCCAGCAGCGAGGGACAGACAAATGAAAAACTGTTTTTT
TRBJ1-5	TRBD1	NA	TRBV30	13	CAGRDREGQPQHF	TGTGCCGGCCGGGACAGAGAAGGCCAGCCCCAGCATTTT
TRBJ2-3	NA	NA	TRBV7-2	14	CASSSGGPTDTQYF	TGTGCCAGCAGTTCGGGGGGCCCGACAGATACGCAGTATTTT
TRBJ2-1	TRBD2	NA	TRBV28	14	CASTNPGGSDEQFF	TGTGCCAGCACCAATCCGGGGGGTAGCGATGAGCAGTTCTTC
TRBJ2-5	NA	NA	TRBV18	12	CASSPERETQYF	TGTGCCAGCTCACCAGAGAGGGAGACCCAGTACTTC
TRBJ2-1	NA	NA	TRBV7-9	13	CASSFTGYNEQFF	TGTGCCAGCAGCTTTACCGGGTACAATGAGCAGTTCTTC
TRBJ2-1	NA	NA	TRBV25-1	13	CASSRGSYNEQFF	TGTGCCAGCAGTCGGGGCTCCTACAATGAGCAGTTCTTC
TRBJ2-7	NA	once	TRBV2	12	CASMVEGEEQYF	TGTGCCAGCATGGTGGAGGGTGAAGAGCAGTACTTC
TRBJ1-6	NA	NA	TRBV2	14	CASTPRGSSSPLHF	TGTGCCAGCACCCCCAGGGGTTCTAGTTCACCCCTCCACTTT
TRBJ2-7	NA	NA	TRBV28	12	CASSPPTYEQYF	TGTGCCAGCAGCCCCCCCACCTACGAGCAGTACTTC
TRBJ2-7	NA	NA	TRBV5-1	12	CASSPQGHEQYF	TGCGCCAGCAGTCCACAGGGCCACGAGCAGTACTTC
TRBJ1-1	NA	few	TRBV30	12	CAWSVQYTEAFF	TGTGCCTGGAGTGTCCAGTACACTGAAGCTTTCTTT
TRBJ2-5	NA	NA	TRBV7-6	12	CASSFPGETQYF	TGTGCCAGCAGCTTTCCCGGGGAGACCCAGTACTTC
TRBJ1-4	NA	few	TRBV6-1	13	CASLRTVNEKLFF	TGTGCCAGCCTAAGGACAGTTAATGAAAAACTGTTTTTT
TRBJ2-7	NA	NA	TRBV18	13	CASSPSQRGEQYF	TGTGCCAGCTCACCGTCACAACGCGGCGAGCAGTACTTC
TRBJ2-2	TRBD2	few	TRBV7-2	15	CASRRLAENTGELFF	TGTGCCAGCAGGCGACTAGCGGAGAACACCGGGGAGCTGTTTTTT
TRBJ1-2	NA	once	TRBV5-6	15	CASSPGGRALYGYTF	TGTGCCAGCAGCCCTGGTGGCAGGGCCCTATATGGCTACACCTTC
TRBJ2-7	TRBD2	NA	TRBV28	17	CASSSLAGGPPSYEQYF	TGTGCCAGCAGTTCCCTAGCGGGAGGGCCTCCGTCCTACGAGCAGTACTTC
TRBJ2-2	TRBD2	NA	TRBV7-6	16	CASSLDPGLVGGELFF	TGTGCCAGCAGCTTAGATCCAGGACTAGTGGGCGGGGAGCTGTTTTTT
TRBJ2-7	TRBD1	NA	TRBV29-1	13	CSADREGDYEQYF	TGCAGCGCGGACAGGGAAGGAGACTACGAGCAGTACTTC
TRBJ1-3	NA	few	TRBV18	13	CASSPPREFSIYF	TGTGCCAGCTCACCACCGCGGGAGTTCTCCATATATTTT
TRBJ2-1	NA	NA	TRBV29-1	13	CSVVQGNYNEQFF	TGCAGCGTTGTTCAGGGGAACTACAATGAGCAGTTCTTC
TRBJ1-1	NA	NA	TRBV19	13	CASRIPGDTEAFF	TGTGCCAGTAGGATCCCAGGGGACACTGAAGCTTTCTTT
TRBJ1-1	NA	NA	TRBV7-9	14	CASIQGGGDTEAFF	TGTGCCAGCATCCAGGGAGGGGGAGACACTGAAGCTTTCTTT
TRBJ2-3	TRBD2	NA	TRBV6-4	17	CAIPCSSGTPSTDTQYF	TGTGCCATCCCATGTTCTAGCGGAACCCCTAGCACAGATACGCAGTATTTT
TRBJ1-4	TRBD1	NA	TRBV5-6	14	CASSLRGRGEKLFF	TGTGCCAGCAGCTTAAGGGGGCGAGGGGAAAAACTGTTTTTT
TRBJ2-7	TRBD2	NA	TRBV7-9	15	CASSSGLAAIYEQYF	TGTGCCAGCAGCTCAGGACTAGCAGCGATATACGAGCAGTACTTC
TRBJ2-1	TRBD2	few	TRBV4-2	15	CASSQEAGAWDEQFF	TGTGCCAGCAGCCAAGAAGCGGGGGCCTGGGATGAGCAGTTCTTC
TRBJ2-1	TRBD2	NA	TRBV30	16	CAWSMGLAGAYNEQFF	TGTGCCTGGAGCATGGGACTAGCGGGAGCATACAATGAGCAGTTCTTC
TRBJ2-1	NA	NA	TRBV18	14	CASSPTGTYNEQFF	TGTGCCAGCTCACCAACGGGTACCTACAATGAGCAGTTCTTC
TRBJ2-5	TRBD2	few	TRBV7-9	16	CASSLGGREGRETQYF	TGTGCCAGCAGCTTAGGAGGTCGGGAGGGCCGGGAGACCCAGTACTTC
TRBJ2-3	NA	NA	TRBV30	13	CAWSVTGGDTQYF	TGTGCCTGGAGTGTCACCGGGGGAGATACGCAGTATTTT